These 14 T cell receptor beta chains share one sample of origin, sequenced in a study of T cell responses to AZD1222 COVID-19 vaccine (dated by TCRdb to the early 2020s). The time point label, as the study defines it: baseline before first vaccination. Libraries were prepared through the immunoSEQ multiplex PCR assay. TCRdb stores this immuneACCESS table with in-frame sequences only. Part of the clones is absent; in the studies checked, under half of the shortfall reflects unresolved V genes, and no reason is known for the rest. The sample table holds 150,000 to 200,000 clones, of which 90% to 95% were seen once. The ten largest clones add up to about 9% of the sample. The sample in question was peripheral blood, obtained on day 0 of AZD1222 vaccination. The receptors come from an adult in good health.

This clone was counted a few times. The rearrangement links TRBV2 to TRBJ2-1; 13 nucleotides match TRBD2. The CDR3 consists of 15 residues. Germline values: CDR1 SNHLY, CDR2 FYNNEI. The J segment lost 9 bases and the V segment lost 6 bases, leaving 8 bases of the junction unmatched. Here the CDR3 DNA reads TGTGCCAGCAGAGCCGGACTAGCGGGAGTGGTTGAGCAGTTCTTC. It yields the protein CASRAGLAGVVEQFF.

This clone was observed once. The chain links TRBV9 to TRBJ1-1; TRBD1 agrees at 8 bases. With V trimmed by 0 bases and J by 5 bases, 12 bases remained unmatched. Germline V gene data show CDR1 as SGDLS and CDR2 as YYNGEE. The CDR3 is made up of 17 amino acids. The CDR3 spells CASSVDPVRGLKTEAFF. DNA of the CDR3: TGTGCCAGCAGCGTAGATCCGGTCAGGGGGCTAAAAACTGAAGCTTTCTTT.

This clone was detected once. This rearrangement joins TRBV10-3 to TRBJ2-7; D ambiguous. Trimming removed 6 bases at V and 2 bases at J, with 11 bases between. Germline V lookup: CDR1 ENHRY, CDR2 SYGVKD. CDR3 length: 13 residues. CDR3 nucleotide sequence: TGTGCCATCAGCGCGGACCACCCCTACGAGCAGTACTTC. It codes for CAISADHPYEQYF.

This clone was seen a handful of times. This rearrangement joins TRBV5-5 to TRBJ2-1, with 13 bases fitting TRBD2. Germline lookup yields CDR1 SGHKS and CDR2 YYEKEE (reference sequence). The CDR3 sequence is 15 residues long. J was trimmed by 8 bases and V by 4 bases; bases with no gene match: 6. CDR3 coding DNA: TGTGCCAGCAGCCTGACTAGCGGGAGGTTCCATGAGCAGTTCTTC. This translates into CASSLTSGRFHEQFF.

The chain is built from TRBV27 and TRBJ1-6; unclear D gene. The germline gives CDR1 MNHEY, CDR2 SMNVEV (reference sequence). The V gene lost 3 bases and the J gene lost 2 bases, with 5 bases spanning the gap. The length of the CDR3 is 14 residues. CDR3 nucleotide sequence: TGTGCCAGCAGTTTGCGACCCTATAATTCACCCCTCCACTTT. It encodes CASSLRPYNSPLHF.

The CDR3: CASSMAGNQPQHF. The CDR3 coding sequence is TGTGCCAGTAGTATGGCGGGTAATCAGCCCCAGCATTTT. The gene calls are TRBV19 and TRBJ1-5; no clear D gene. V was cut by 3 bases and J by 4 bases, with 7 bases left in between. Germline-derived CDR1 and CDR2 are LNHDA and SQIVND (reference sequence). The CDR3 runs 13 residues.

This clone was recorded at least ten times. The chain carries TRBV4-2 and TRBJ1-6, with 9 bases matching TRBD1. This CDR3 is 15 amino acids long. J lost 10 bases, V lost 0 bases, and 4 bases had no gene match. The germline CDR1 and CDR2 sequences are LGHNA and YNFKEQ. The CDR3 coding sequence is TGTGCCAGCAGCCAAGAGGGGACAGGGTCATCACCCCTCCACTTT. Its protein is CASSQEGTGSSPLHF.

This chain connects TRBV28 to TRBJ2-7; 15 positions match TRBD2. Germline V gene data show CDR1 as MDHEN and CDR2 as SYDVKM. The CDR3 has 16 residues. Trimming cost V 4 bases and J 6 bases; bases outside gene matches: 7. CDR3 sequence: CASSYGTSGRLLEQYF. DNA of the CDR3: TGTGCCAGCAGTTACGGGACTAGCGGGAGGTTGCTCGAGCAGTACTTC.

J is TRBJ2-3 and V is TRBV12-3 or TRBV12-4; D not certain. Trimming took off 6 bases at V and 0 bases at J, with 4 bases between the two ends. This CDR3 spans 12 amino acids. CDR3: CASSGSTDTQYF. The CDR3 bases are TGTGCCAGCAGCGGTAGCACAGATACGCAGTATTTT.

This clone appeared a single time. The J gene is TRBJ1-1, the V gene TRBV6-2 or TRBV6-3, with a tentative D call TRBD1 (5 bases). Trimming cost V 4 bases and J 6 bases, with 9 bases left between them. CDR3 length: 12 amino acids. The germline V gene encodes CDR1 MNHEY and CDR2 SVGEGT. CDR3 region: CASSFQGPEAFF. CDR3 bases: TGTGCCAGCAGTTTCCAGGGTCCTGAAGCTTTCTTT.

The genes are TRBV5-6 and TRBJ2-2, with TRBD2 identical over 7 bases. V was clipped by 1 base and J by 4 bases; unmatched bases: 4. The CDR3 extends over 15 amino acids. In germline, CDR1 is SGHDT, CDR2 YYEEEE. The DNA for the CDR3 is TGTGCCAGCAGCTTGAGTAGCGGGCTCACCGGGGAGCTGTTTTTT. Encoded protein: CASSLSSGLTGELFF.

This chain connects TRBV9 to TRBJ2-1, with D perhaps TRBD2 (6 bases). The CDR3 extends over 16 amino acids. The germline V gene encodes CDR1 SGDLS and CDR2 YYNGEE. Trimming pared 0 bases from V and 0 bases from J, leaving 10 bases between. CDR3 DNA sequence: TGTGCCAGCAGCGTAGGAGGCGGGGTCTCCTACAATGAGCAGTTCTTC. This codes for CASSVGGGVSYNEQFF.

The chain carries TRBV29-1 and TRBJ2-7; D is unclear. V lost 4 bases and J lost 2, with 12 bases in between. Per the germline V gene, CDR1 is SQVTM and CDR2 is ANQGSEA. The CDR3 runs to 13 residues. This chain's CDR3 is CSVVGPPTYEQYF. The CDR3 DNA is TGCAGCGTTGTAGGACCGCCGACCTACGAGCAGTACTTC.

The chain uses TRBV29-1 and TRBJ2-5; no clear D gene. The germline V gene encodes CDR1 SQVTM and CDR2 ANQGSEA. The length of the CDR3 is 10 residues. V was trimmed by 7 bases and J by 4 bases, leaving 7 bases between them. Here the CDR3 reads CSGIGETQYF. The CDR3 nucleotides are TGCAGCGGGATCGGAGAGACCCAGTACTTC.